This entry describes one TCR beta chain. What it binds is unknown. V shed 2 bases, J shed 10 bases, and the junction held 14 bases outside the gene matches. This CDR3 comprises 16 residues. Germline loops: CDR1 SNHLY, CDR2 FYNNEI. Primers: 60 Vbeta forward and 13 Jbeta reverse. The assay was immunoSEQ multiplex PCR, and TCRdb's table has in-frame clones only and misses some. The sample contains 150,000 to 200,000 clones, over 75% of which appear only once. This entry is derived from a study of cytomegalovirus exposure and HLA in healthy donors. General study results and limits: Later findings reportedly placed an Asian-associated ancestry cluster below the approximately 630-donor mean for N-insertions. With further analysis later on, most CMV-associated TCR beta chains appeared HLA-restricted. Presence/absence analyses assumed roughly uniform sequencing depth across donors.

Material for sequencing was PBMCs. This sequence joins TRBV2 and TRBJ1-5; 7 nucleotides align to TRBD1. The origin of this receptor is a woman between 18 and 29 years old in good health and CMV-seronegative. CDR3 bases: TGTGCCAGCAGTGAACGGGACAGACTTTCAATCAAACCCCAGCATTTT. As protein: CASSERDRLSIKPQHF.